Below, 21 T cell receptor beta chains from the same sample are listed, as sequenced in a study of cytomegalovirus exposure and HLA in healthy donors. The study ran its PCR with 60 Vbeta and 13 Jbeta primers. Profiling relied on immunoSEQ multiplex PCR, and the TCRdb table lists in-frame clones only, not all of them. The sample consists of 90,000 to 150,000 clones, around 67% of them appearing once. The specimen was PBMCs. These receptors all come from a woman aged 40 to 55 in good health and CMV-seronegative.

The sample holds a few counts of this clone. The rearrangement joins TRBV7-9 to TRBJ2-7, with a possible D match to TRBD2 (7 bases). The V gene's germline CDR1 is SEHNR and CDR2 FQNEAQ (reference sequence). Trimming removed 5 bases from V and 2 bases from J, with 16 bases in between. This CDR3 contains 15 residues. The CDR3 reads CASSPLGGRAYEQYF. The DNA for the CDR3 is TGTGCCAGCAGCCCTTTGGGGGGGCGAGCCTACGAGCAGTACTTC.

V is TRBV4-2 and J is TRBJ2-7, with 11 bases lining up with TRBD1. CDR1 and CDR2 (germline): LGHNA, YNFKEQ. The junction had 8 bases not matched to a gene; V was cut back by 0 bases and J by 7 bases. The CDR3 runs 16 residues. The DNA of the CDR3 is TGTGCCAGCAGCCAAGATCCGGGACAGGGGGTTGAGGAGCAGTACTTC. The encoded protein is CASSQDPGQGVEEQYF.

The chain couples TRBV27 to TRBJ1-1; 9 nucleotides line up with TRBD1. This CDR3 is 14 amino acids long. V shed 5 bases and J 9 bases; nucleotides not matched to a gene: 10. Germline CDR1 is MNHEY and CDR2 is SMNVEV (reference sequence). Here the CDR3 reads CASSPPGQGRQAFF. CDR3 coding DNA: TGTGCCAGCAGTCCCCCGGGACAGGGCCGTCAAGCTTTCTTT.

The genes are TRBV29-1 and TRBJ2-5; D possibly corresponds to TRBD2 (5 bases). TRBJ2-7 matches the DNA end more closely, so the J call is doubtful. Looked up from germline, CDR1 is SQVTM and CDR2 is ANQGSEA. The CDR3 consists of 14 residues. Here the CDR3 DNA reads TGCAGCGTTGAAGTGCGGGCGCGACCCTACGAGCAGTACTTC. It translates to CSVEVRARPYEQYF.

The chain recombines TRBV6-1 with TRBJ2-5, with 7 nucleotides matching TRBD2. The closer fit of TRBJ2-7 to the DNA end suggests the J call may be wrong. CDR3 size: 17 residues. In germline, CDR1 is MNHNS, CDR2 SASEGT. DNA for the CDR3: TGTGCCAGCAGTGAAGCTGAGCTCACAAACGGGGGGTACGAGCAGTACTTC. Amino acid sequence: CASSEAELTNGGYEQYF.

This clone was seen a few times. The CDR3 is CASSQGGKGPSYGYTF. The CDR3 bases are TGTGCCAGCAGCCAAGGAGGAAAGGGGCCCTCCTATGGCTACACCTTC. The rearrangement uses TRBV4-2 and TRBJ1-2, with D perhaps matching TRBD1 (5 bases). Germline assignment: CDR1 LGHNA and CDR2 YNFKEQ. This CDR3 has 16 residues. The V end was cut by 1 base, the J end by 4 bases, with 16 bases between.

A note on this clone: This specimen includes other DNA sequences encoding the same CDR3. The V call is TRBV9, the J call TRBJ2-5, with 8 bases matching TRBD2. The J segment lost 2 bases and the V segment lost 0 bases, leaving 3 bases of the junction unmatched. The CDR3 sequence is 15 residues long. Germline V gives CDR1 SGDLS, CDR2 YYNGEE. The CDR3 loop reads CASSVAGGPQETQYF. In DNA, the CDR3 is TGTGCCAGCAGCGTAGCGGGAGGGCCTCAAGAGACCCAGTACTTC.

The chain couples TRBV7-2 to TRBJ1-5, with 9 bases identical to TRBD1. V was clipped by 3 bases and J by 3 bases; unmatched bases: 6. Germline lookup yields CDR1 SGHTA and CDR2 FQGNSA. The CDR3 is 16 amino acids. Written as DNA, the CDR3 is TGTGCCAGCAGCTTCTCCGGACAGGGGAACAATCAGCCCCAGCATTTT. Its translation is CASSFSGQGNNQPQHF.

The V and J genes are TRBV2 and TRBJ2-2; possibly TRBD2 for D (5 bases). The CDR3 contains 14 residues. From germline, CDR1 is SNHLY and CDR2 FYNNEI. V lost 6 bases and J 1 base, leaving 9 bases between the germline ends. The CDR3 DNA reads TGTGCCAGCAGCCGGGAAAAGAACACCGGGGAGCTGTTTTTT. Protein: CASSREKNTGELFF.

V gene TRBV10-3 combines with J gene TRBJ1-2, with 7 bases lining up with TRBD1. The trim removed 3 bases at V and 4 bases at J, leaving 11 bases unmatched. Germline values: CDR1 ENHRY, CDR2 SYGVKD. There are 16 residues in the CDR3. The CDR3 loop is CAISDPDRAEAYGYTF. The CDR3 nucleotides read TGTGCCATCAGTGATCCCGACAGGGCGGAGGCCTATGGCTACACCTTC.

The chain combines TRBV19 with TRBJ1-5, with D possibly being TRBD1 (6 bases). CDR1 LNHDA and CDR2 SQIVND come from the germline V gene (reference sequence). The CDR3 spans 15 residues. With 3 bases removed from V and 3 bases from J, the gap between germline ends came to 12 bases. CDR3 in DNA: TGTGCCAGTAGTATTAGAGGACAGTCCAATCAGCCCCAGCATTTT. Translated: CASSIRGQSNQPQHF.

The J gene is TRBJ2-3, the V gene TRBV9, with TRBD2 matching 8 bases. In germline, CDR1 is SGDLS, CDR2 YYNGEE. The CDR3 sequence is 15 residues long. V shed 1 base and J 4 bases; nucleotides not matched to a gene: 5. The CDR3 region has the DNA TGTGCCAGCAGCGTAACGGGAGGGGAGGCAGATACGCAGTATTTT. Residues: CASSVTGGEADTQYF. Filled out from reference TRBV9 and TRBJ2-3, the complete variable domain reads DSGVTQTPKHLITATGQRVTLRCSPRSGDLSVYWYQQSLDQGLQFLIQYYNGEERAKGNILERFSAQQFPDLHSELNLSSLELGDSALYFCASSVTGGEADTQYFGPGTRLTVL.

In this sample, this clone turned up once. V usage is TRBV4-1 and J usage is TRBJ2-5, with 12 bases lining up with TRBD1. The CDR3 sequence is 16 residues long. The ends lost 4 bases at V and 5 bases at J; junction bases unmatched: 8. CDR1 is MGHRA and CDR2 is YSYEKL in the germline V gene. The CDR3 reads CASSRPGQGARETQYF. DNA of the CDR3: TGCGCCAGCAGCCGGCCGGGACAGGGGGCGCGGGAGACCCAGTACTTC.

As DNA, the CDR3 is TGTGCCAGTAGCATCCGGGGTACTAGCACAGATACGCAGTATTTT. Translated: CASSIRGTSTDTQYF. The genes are TRBV19 and TRBJ2-3; tentative D call: TRBD2 (5 bases). CDR3 length: 15 amino acids. Deletions cut 6 bases from V and 0 bases from J, with 13 bases between. CDR1 LNHDA and CDR2 SQIVND come from the germline V gene (reference sequence). The entire variable domain, with the rest obtained from reference TRBV19 and TRBJ2-3, is as follows: DGGITQSPKYLFRKEGQNVTLSCEQNLNHDAMYWYRQDPGQGLRLIYYSQIVNDFQKGDIAEGYSVSREKKESFPLTVTSAQKNPTAFYLCASSIRGTSTDTQYFGPGTRLTVL.

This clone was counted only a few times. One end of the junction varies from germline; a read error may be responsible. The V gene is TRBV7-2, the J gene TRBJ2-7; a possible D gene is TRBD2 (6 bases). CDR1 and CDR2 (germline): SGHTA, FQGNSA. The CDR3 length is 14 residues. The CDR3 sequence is CASSLAPSSYEQYF. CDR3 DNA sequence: TGTGCCAGCAGCCTAGCGCCTAGCTCCTACGAGCAGTACTTC.

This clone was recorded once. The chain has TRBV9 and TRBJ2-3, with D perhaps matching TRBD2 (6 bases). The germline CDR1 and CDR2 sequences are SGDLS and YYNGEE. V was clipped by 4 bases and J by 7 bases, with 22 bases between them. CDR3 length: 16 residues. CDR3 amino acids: CASSPQPPGRGNTQYF. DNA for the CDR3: TGTGCCAGCAGCCCACAACCCCCCGGGAGAGGCAATACGCAGTATTTT.

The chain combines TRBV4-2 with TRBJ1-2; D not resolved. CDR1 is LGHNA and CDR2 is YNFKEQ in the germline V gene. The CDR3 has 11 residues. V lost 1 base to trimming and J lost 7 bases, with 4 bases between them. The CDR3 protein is CASSQAGGYTF. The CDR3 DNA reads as TGTGCCAGCAGCCAAGCGGGTGGCTACACCTTC.

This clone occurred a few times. CDR3 sequence (DNA): TGTGCCAGCAGCTTAGCCCGGCTAGCGGGGACAGATACGCAGTATTTT. Its translation: CASSLARLAGTDTQYF. This sequence joins TRBV7-9 and TRBJ2-3; 9 positions agree with TRBD2. The CDR3 is 16 amino acids. Trimming at V came to 0 bases and at J to 3 bases, leaving 4 bases not matched to a gene. Germline V gene data show CDR1 as SEHNR and CDR2 as FQNEAQ (reference sequence).

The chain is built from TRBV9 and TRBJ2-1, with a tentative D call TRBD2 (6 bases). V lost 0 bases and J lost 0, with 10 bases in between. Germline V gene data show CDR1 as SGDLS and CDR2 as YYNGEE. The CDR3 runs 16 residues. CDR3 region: CASSVVGRSSYNEQFF. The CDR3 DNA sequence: TGTGCCAGCAGCGTAGTTGGGAGGAGCTCCTACAATGAGCAGTTCTTC.

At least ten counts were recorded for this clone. The CDR3 DNA reads as TGTGCCAGTAGTTGGGGCAGGGGTAACGGTGAAGCTTTCTTT. Its protein product is CASSWGRGNGEAFF. The chain recombines TRBV19 with TRBJ1-1; D may be TRBD1 (6 bases). The CDR3 is made up of 14 amino acids. Germline loops: CDR1 LNHDA, CDR2 SQIVND (reference sequence). With 5 bases removed from V and 7 bases from J, the gap between germline ends came to 17 bases. Drawing the rest from reference TRBV19 and TRBJ1-1, the complete variable domain is DGGITQSPKYLFRKEGQNVTLSCEQNLNHDAMYWYRQDPGQGLRLIYYSQIVNDFQKGDIAEGYSVSREKKESFPLTVTSAQKNPTAFYLCASSWGRGNGEAFFGQGTRLTVV.

The CDR3 nucleotides are TGTGCCACCAGCAGAGATAAGGCGGCAGGGGGCTATGGCTACACCTTC. Protein product: CATSRDKAAGGYGYTF. The chain links TRBV15 to TRBJ1-2, with TRBD1 identical over 7 bases. V trimming: 0 bases; J trimming: 4 bases; junction bases outside the gene matches: 8. This CDR3 is 16 amino acids long. Per the germline V gene, CDR1 is LNHNV and CDR2 is YYDKDF (reference sequence).